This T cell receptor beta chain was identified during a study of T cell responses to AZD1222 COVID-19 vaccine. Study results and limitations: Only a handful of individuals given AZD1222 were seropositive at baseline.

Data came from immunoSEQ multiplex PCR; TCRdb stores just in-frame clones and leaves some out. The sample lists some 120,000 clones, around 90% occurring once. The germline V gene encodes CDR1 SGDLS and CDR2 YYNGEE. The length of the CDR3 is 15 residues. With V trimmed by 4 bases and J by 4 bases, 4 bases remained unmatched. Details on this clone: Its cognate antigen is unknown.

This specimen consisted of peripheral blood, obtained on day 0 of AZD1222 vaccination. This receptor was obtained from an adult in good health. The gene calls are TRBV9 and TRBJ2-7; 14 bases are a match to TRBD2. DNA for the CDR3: TGTGCCAGCAGCCTAGGGACTAGCGGGGGTTACGAGCAGTACTTC. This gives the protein CASSLGTSGGYEQYF.